This is a list of T cell receptor beta chains from one sample in a study of response to subunit inactivated influenza vaccine. TCRdb redid the calling of the RT-PCR reads with MiXCR, one entry per CDR3 protein. The sample has about 480,000 distinct CDR3 sequences, 9.5% to 12% seen once; the top ten hold about an eighth. Sequencing was performed on PBMCs from blood, taken roughly 47 days after vaccination. These receptors were taken from a man in his forties or fifties who received an inactivated influenza vaccine. The CDR3 runs from the conserved cysteine through the conserved F or W. The D gene is left open where the match is weak. Clone size, where shown, is once, few, many, or a class for clones that have expanded.

J | size | V | D | DNA | CDR3
TRBJ2-1 | few | TRBV9 | TRBD1 | TGTGCCAGCAGCGCCCCCTCCGGGACAGGCTACAATGAGCAGTTCTTC | CASSAPSGTGYNEQFF
TRBJ1-2 | . | TRBV3-1 | TRBD1 | TGTGCCAGCAGCCAGCTACAGGGGTATGGCTACACCTTC | CASSQLQGYGYTF
TRBJ2-2 | many | TRBV6-1 | TRBD1 | TGTGCCATCGCCCCGACAGGGGGCTATACCGGGGAGCTGTTTTTT | CAIAPTGGYTGELFF
TRBJ2-1 | few | TRBV18 | . | TGTGCCAGCTCACCAGGAGGGAACTCCTACAATGAGCAGTTCTTC | CASSPGGNSYNEQFF
TRBJ2-2 | many | TRBV7-8 | . | TGTGCCAGCAGCTTTACAGGGATCGGCACCGGGGAGCTGTTTTTT | CASSFTGIGTGELFF
TRBJ1-6 | many | TRBV5-6 | . | TGTGCCAGCAGCTTGTCGGGACGGAATTCACCCCTCCACTTT | CASSLSGRNSPLHF
TRBJ2-7 | . | TRBV19 | . | TGTGCCAGTAGGGAAGGCCAGGCGAGCTCCTACGAGCAGTACTTC | CASREGQASSYEQYF
TRBJ2-7 | . | TRBV15 | TRBD2 | TGTGCCACCAGCAGAGACCCGGGACTAGTCTCCTACGAGCAGTACTTC | CATSRDPGLVSYEQYF
TRBJ2-2 | few | TRBV7-2 | TRBD1 | TGTGCCAGCAGCATAACCGGGACAGGGACCGGGGAGCTGTTTTTT | CASSITGTGTGELFF
TRBJ1-2 | . | TRBV9 | . | TGTGCCAGCAGCGTAGCCCCCGAGGAAGGGGGCTATGGCTACACCTTC | CASSVAPEEGGYGYTF
TRBJ2-1 | many | TRBV7-9 | TRBD1 | TGTGCCAGCAGCTTGGGGGACAGGTTCTACAATGAGCAGTTCTTC | CASSLGDRFYNEQFF
TRBJ2-1 | . | TRBV24-1 | TRBD1 | TGTGCCACCAGTGATCCCGGCAGGGGGCCTGGCAATGAGCAGTTCTTC | CATSDPGRGPGNEQFF
TRBJ2-5 | once | TRBV5-5 | TRBD2 | TGTGCCAGCAGCGCGGGACTAGCGGGGGGTGTCCAAGAGACCCAGTACTTC | CASSAGLAGGVQETQYF
TRBJ1-2 | . | TRBV12-3/TRBV12-4 | . | TGTGCCAGCAAACCGACAGGTTCTGGCTACACCTTC | CASKPTGSGYTF
TRBJ1-2 | few | TRBV7-2 | . | TGTGCCAGCGATACGGGGCCCCCCTATGGCTACACCTTC | CASDTGPPYGYTF
TRBJ2-5 | many | TRBV4-2 | TRBD2 | TGTGCCAGCAGCAGTGCGAGCGGGGTCGCGGAGACCCAGTACTTC | CASSSASGVAETQYF
TRBJ2-3 | . | TRBV20-1 | TRBD2 | TGCAGTGCTAGCAGACTAGCTGGAGATACGCAGTATTTT | CSASRLAGDTQYF
TRBJ1-1 | . | TRBV6-5 | . | TGTGCCAGCGGCTTACACCCGGGGGGAGCCACTGAAGCTTTCTTT | CASGLHPGGATEAFF
TRBJ2-5 | many | TRBV24-1 | . | TGTGCCACCAGTGTCAATAGGCAGGGCGGCGAGACCCAGTACTTC | CATSVNRQGGETQYF
TRBJ2-7 | . | TRBV10-3 | . | TGTGCCATCAGTGAGTCTTTCGGGAGCTACGAGCAGTACTTC | CAISESFGSYEQYF
TRBJ1-2 | many | TRBV5-1 | . | TGCGCCAGCAGCTTGGAGGGGAGTAGCTATGGCTACACCTTC | CASSLEGSSYGYTF
TRBJ2-3 | . | TRBV30 | . | TGTGCCTGGACTACCCCTGGGTATACGCAGTATTTT | CAWTTPGYTQYF
TRBJ1-5 | few | TRBV20-1 | TRBD1 | TGCAGTGCTAGAGATCCGGGGACAGTAGGACAGCATTTT | CSARDPGTVGQHF
TRBJ1-5 | . | TRBV24-1 | . | TGTGCCACCAGTGAATCAGGGAAAGGCAATCAGCCCCAGCATTTT | CATSESGKGNQPQHF
TRBJ2-1 | . | TRBV7-9 | TRBD2 | TGTGCCAGCAGCCTCGGACTAGCGGGACATGAGCAGTTCTTC | CASSLGLAGHEQFF
TRBJ2-3 | many | TRBV29-1 | . | TGCAGCGTAAGTCCAGATACGCAGTATTTT | CSVSPDTQYF
TRBJ2-3 | few | TRBV28 | . | TGTGCCAGCACCCCTCCTGGGGGTACGCAGTATTTT | CASTPPGGTQYF
TRBJ1-2 | many | TRBV7-8 | . | TGTGCCAGCAGCACCGGGGGGTACGGTGGCTACACCTTC | CASSTGGYGGYTF
TRBJ2-7 | few | TRBV4-3 | . | TGCGCCAGCAGCCAAGGTAACAGAGCCTACGAGCAGTACTTC | CASSQGNRAYEQYF
TRBJ2-5 | few | TRBV6-2/TRBV6-3 | . | TGTGCCAGCAGTTATGGCGTCCAAGAGACCCAGTACTTC | CASSYGVQETQYF
TRBJ2-1 | . | TRBV5-1 | . | TGCGCCAGCAGCCACGCTAGGGGGGGCCTAGTCCATGAGCAGTTCTTC | CASSHARGGLVHEQFF
TRBJ2-2 | many | TRBV12-3/TRBV12-4 | . | TGTGCCAGCAGTCCCTTTAGCGGGAACACCGGGGAGCTGTTTTTT | CASSPFSGNTGELFF
TRBJ1-5 | many | TRBV5-6 | TRBD1 | TGTGCCAGCAGCGGGACAGGGAATCAGCCCCAGCATTTT | CASSGTGNQPQHF
TRBJ2-7 | . | TRBV18 | . | TGTGCCAGCTGTTGGGGGTTCTCCTACGAGCAGTACTTC | CASCWGFSYEQYF
TRBJ1-6 | many | TRBV7-9 | . | TGTGCCAGCAGCTTGGACAAGTATTCCCGGTCACCCCTCCACTTT | CASSLDKYSRSPLHF
TRBJ2-5 | few | TRBV5-1 | . | TGCGCCAGCAGCTTGTCTCTGTTCGGGCTCGGGGACGTAAAGACCCAGTACTTC | CASSLSLFGLGDVKTQYF
TRBJ2-7 | many | TRBV28 | TRBD1 | TGTGCCACCGAACAGGGGATCTACGAGCAGTACTTC | CATEQGIYEQYF
TRBJ2-5 | few | TRBV7-2 | . | TGTGCCAGCAGCTTATTTGGTCTACAAGAGACCCAGTACTTC | CASSLFGLQETQYF
TRBJ2-5 | few | TRBV7-9 | . | TGTGCCAGCAGCTCTTTTTCCCGGGTTGAGACCCAGTACTTC | CASSSFSRVETQYF
TRBJ2-3 | . | TRBV29-1 | TRBD1 | TGCAGCGTTGACTTACAGGGGGATACGCAGTATTTT | CSVDLQGDTQYF
TRBJ2-5 | . | TRBV4-2 | TRBD2 | TGTGCCAGCAGCCTAGGACCGGGACTAGCGGGGACGCCACAAGAGACCCAGTACTTC | CASSLGPGLAGTPQETQYF
TRBJ2-1 | few | TRBV4-3 | TRBD2 | TGCGCCAGCAGCTATCGACAGGCGGGGGGCAATGAGCAGTTCTTC | CASSYRQAGGNEQFF
TRBJ2-7 | few | TRBV2 | TRBD2 | TGTGCCAGCAGCCTTTGGAGCGGGGGGCCCGACGAGCAGTACTTC | CASSLWSGGPDEQYF
TRBJ1-5 | many | TRBV5-1 | TRBD1 | TGCGCCAGCAGCAATGGACAGGGGAATCAGCCCCAGCATTTT | CASSNGQGNQPQHF
TRBJ2-7 | many | TRBV5-5 | TRBD1 | TGTGCCAGCAGCTTGGAAGTCCAGGGGGCCTACGAGCAGTACTTC | CASSLEVQGAYEQYF
TRBJ2-1 | many | TRBV29-1 | . | TGCAGCGTTGAAGATCTTGAAGGGTGGGCTACCCATGAGCAGTTCTTC | CSVEDLEGWATHEQFF
TRBJ1-6 | . | TRBV6-1 | . | TGTGCCAGCAGTGAAGGGATAGATTCACCCCTCCACTTT | CASSEGIDSPLHF
TRBJ1-1 | few | TRBV4-1 | . | TGCGCCAGCAGCCAAGATTATTGGCGGTTGAACACTGAAGCTTTCTTT | CASSQDYWRLNTEAFF
TRBJ2-5 | many | TRBV20-1 | TRBD2 | TGCAGTGCTAATGAACTAGCGGGAGTACCGAGAGAGACCCAGTACTTC | CSANELAGVPRETQYF
TRBJ2-3 | many | TRBV7-2 | . | TGTGCCAGCAGCTCACTTTTTGTTATCCCCACAGATACGCAGTATTTT | CASSSLFVIPTDTQYF
TRBJ2-3 | few | TRBV11-1 | TRBD2 | TGTGCCAGCAGCTTCTTAACCCTGTCTTCAGCGGGGGCCCTCACAGATACGCAGTATTTT | CASSFLTLSSAGALTDTQYF
TRBJ1-5 | many | TRBV15 | . | TGTGCCACCAGCAGAGAGGCTGATCAGCCCCAGCATTTT | CATSREADQPQHF
TRBJ2-4 | many | TRBV28 | . | TGTGCCAGCAGTTCCGGAGGTCTAGCCAAAAACATTCAGTACTTC | CASSSGGLAKNIQYF
TRBJ1-1 | many | TRBV12-3/TRBV12-4 | . | TGTGCCAGCAGTCCATCCCCGAGGACGGGTGAAGCTTTCTTT | CASSPSPRTGEAFF